The 17 T cell receptor beta chains in this list originate from one sample, sequenced in a study of early T cells in non-severe SARS-CoV-2 infection. MiXCR was run by TCRdb on the 5' RACE reads, yielding one entry per CDR3 protein. This sample has about 83,000 distinct CDR3 sequences, with approximately 14% found just once. The sample comprised whole blood. Receptors originate from an adult who was a healthcare worker with PCR-confirmed SARS-CoV-2 infection or an uninfected control (not recorded which).

This clonotype has a count of ten or more. V is TRBV5-1 and J is TRBJ2-1; D may be TRBD1 or TRBD2 (5 bases each). Germline V gene lookup returns CDR1 SGHRS and CDR2 YFSETQ. V was shortened by 5 bases and J by 0 bases, with 12 bases between the two germline ends. The CDR3 has 15 residues. CDR3 sequence: CASRRDLSSYNEQFF. CDR3 bases: TGCGCCAGCAGACGGGACCTAAGCTCCTACAATGAGCAGTTCTTC.

The genes are TRBV7-6 and TRBJ2-7; 7 bases fit TRBD2. The J segment lost 2 bases and the V segment lost 0 bases, leaving 1 base of the junction unmatched. From germline, CDR1 is SGHVS and CDR2 FNYEAQ. The CDR3 runs to 14 residues. The chain's CDR3 is CASSLAAGTYEQYF. DNA of the CDR3: TGTGCCAGCAGCTTAGCAGCGGGGACCTACGAGCAGTACTTC. Drawing the rest from reference TRBV7-6 and TRBJ2-7, the complete variable domain is GAGVSQSPRYKVTKRGQDVALRCDPISGHVSLYWYRQALGQGPEFLTYFNYEAQQDKSGLPNDRFSAERPEGSISTLTIQRTEQRDSAMYRCASSLAAGTYEQYFGPGTRLTVT.

This sequence joins TRBV20-1 and TRBJ2-7, with D tentatively TRBD2 (5 bases). CDR1 DFQATT and CDR2 SNEGSKA come from the germline V gene (reference sequence). Trimming took off 7 bases at V and 0 bases at J, with 13 bases between the two ends. The CDR3 has 13 amino acids. The CDR3 nucleotides read TGCAGTGTGGAGGACCATAGCTCCTACGAGCAGTACTTC. Residues: CSVEDHSSYEQYF.

This clonotype was seen only a few times. The V and J genes are TRBV10-2 and TRBJ2-1; 9 nucleotides line up with TRBD2. The V and J ends lost 7 bases and 2 bases, in that order; junction bases with no gene match: 3. This CDR3 has 14 amino acids. The germline CDR1 and CDR2 sequences are WSHSY and SAAADI. CDR3 bases: TGCGCCAGCACCGGGACTAGCCCCTACAATGAGCAGTTCTTC. Its protein product is CASTGTSPYNEQFF.

The V call is TRBV20-1, the J call TRBJ2-5; 8 positions match TRBD2. This CDR3 spans 13 amino acids. Trimming at V came to 6 bases and at J to 1 base, leaving 4 bases not matched to a gene. Germline V gene lookup returns CDR1 DFQATT and CDR2 SNEGSKA (reference sequence). The CDR3 is CSATGGGQETQYF. The CDR3 DNA reads TGCAGTGCAACCGGGGGGGGCCAAGAGACCCAGTACTTC.

This clonotype was seen repeatedly, ten times or more. The genes are TRBV20-1 and TRBJ1-2; TRBD1 agrees at 10 bases. CDR1 and CDR2 (germline): DFQATT, SNEGSKA (reference sequence). This CDR3 is 15 amino acids long. V gave up 2 bases and J gave up 1 base; unmatched junction bases: 4. CDR3 amino acids: CSARSGQGVNYGYTF. The CDR3 nucleotides are TGCAGTGCTAGAAGCGGACAGGGGGTTAACTATGGCTACACCTTC.

This clonotype was seen many times. V usage is TRBV12-3 or TRBV12-4 and J usage is TRBJ1-2; 9 bases fit TRBD1. Germline trimming cut 5 bases from V and 3 bases from J; bases unmatched to any gene: 10. This CDR3 is 16 amino acids long. CDR3 amino acids: CASSPWTGVADYGYTF. The CDR3 DNA follows: TGTGCCAGCAGTCCCTGGACAGGGGTGGCCGACTATGGCTACACCTTC.

This clonotype was recorded at least ten times. This sequence joins TRBV11-2 and TRBJ1-1; perhaps TRBD1 as D (6 bases). Germline V gene lookup returns CDR1 SGHAT and CDR2 FQNNGV. The CDR3 runs to 15 residues. V was clipped by 2 bases and J by 2 bases, with 12 bases between them. In nucleotides, the CDR3 is TGTGCCAGCAGCTTAAGGGGGAAGACCAACACTGAAGCTTTCTTT. Translating it yields CASSLRGKTNTEAFF.

J is TRBJ1-2 and V is TRBV6-1; D ambiguous. The germline V gene encodes CDR1 MNHNS and CDR2 SASEGT. This CDR3 region has 15 residues. Deletions cut 6 bases from V and 4 bases from J, with 18 bases between. Here the CDR3 reads CASRLRDTLVYGYTF. Here the CDR3 DNA reads TGTGCCAGCAGGCTTCGTGACACTCTAGTCTATGGCTACACCTTC.

This clonotype was seen more than once but under ten times. The chain recombines TRBV5-4 with TRBJ2-3; 9 bases line up with TRBD1. The CDR3 length is 14 residues. J lost 4 bases, V lost 4 bases, and 4 bases had no gene match. Per germline, CDR1 SGHNT and CDR2 YYREEE (reference sequence). CDR3 in DNA: TGTGCCAGCAGCACAACAGGGGGCTCAGATACGCAGTATTTT. Amino acids: CASSTTGGSDTQYF.

Notes on this clonotype: The junction departs from germline at one end; a sequencing error may be responsible. The chain combines TRBV18 with TRBJ1-2; TRBD1 agrees at 9 bases. CDR3 length: 16 residues. Germline V gene lookup returns CDR1 KGHSH and CDR2 LQKENI. CDR3: CVSSPTEQGAGDGYTF. The DNA of the CDR3 is TGTGTCAGCTCACCGACCGAACAGGGGGCAGGTGATGGCTACACCTTC.

The chain combines TRBV14 with TRBJ1-4, with D possibly being TRBD1 (5 bases). The CDR3 is made up of 16 amino acids. Trimming removed 4 bases at V and 2 bases at J, with 14 bases between. Germline V lookup: CDR1 SGHDN, CDR2 FVKESK. CDR3 protein: CASSRWGVSTNEKLFF. DNA for the CDR3: TGTGCCAGCAGCCGCTGGGGGGTTTCGACTAATGAAAAACTGTTTTTT.

This clonotype came up a few times. This may come from a read error, since a much larger clone is one base off. This chain links TRBV5-1 with TRBJ1-1; D is unresolved. The CDR3 contains 17 residues. Germline values: CDR1 SGHRS, CDR2 YFSETQ. For the CDR3, the DNA is TGCGTCAGCAGCACGCTCCCATCACCAGTGTTGGGCACTGAAGCTTTCTTT. Encoded protein: CVSSTLPSPVLGTEAFF.

This clonotype has only a few counts. The chain recombines TRBV28 with TRBJ2-3; D unclear. Germline values: CDR1 MDHEN, CDR2 SYDVKM. The V end was cut by 3 bases, the J end by 6 bases, with 13 bases between. The length of the CDR3 is 14 residues. CDR3: CASSFRVRRDTQYF. CDR3 coding DNA: TGTGCCAGCAGTTTTCGGGTTAGGCGGGATACGCAGTATTTT.

This clonotype was seen a few times. The chain links TRBV20-1 to TRBJ1-1; 8 bases align to TRBD1. J was trimmed by 3 bases and V by 6 bases; bases with no gene match: 12. Germline V gene data show CDR1 as DFQATT and CDR2 as SNEGSKA (reference sequence). This CDR3 region has 15 residues. The CDR3 DNA reads TGCAGTGCCCACCCAGGGGGCCTTTATCACACTGAAGCTTTCTTT. This gives the protein CSAHPGGLYHTEAFF.

This rearrangement joins TRBV10-3 to TRBJ2-3; TRBD1 agrees at 10 bases. The CDR3 covers 16 residues. CDR1 and CDR2 (germline): ENHRY, SYGVKD. The V gene end was trimmed by 4 bases and the J gene end by 5 bases; junction bases not matched to a gene: 9. CDR3 sequence (DNA): TGTGCCATCAGTGGGTCGCGACAGGGGGCCGGAGATACGCAGTATTTT. Translation gives CAISGSRQGAGDTQYF.

The chain carries TRBV7-9 and TRBJ1-4, with 7 bases identical to TRBD1. CDR3 length: 13 amino acids. V lost 4 bases, J lost 7 bases, and 3 bases stayed unmatched. Germline V gives CDR1 SEHNR, CDR2 FQNEAQ (reference sequence). This CDR3 reads CASSSRQGEKLFF. For the CDR3, the DNA is TGTGCCAGCAGCTCCCGACAGGGTGAAAAACTGTTTTTT.